A single sample is the source of the 4 T cell receptor beta chains below, sequenced in a study of blood T cell repertoires in COVID-19. Profiling relied on immunoSEQ multiplex PCR, and the TCRdb table lists in-frame clones only, not all of them. The repertoire includes around 180,000 clones, about four fifths of them detected once, and 12% sits in the top ten. Sequenced: PBMCs or T cells enriched from blood (not recorded which). The receptors come from a man aged 50 to 59 who had recovered from COVID-19.

V usage is TRBV7-2 and J usage is TRBJ2-7; D perhaps matches TRBD1 (5 bases). This CDR3 comprises 15 residues. V was cut by 3 bases and J by 0 bases, with 12 bases left in between. Germline V lookup: CDR1 SGHTA, CDR2 FQGNSA. The CDR3, as DNA: TGTGCCAGCAGCTTGAGACAGCCTTTCTCCTACGAGCAGTACTTC. Its protein is CASSLRQPFSYEQYF.

V and J are TRBV10-3 and TRBJ2-7; 7 nucleotides line up with TRBD2. This CDR3 contains 15 residues. Germline V gene data show CDR1 as ENHRY and CDR2 as SYGVKD. V lost 1 base and J lost 0; bases outside the gene matches: 3. CDR3 nucleotides: TGTGCCATCAGTGAGTTGGGCGGGAGCTCCTACGAGCAGTACTTC. This gives the protein CAISELGGSSYEQYF.

The chain uses TRBV10-3 and TRBJ2-2, with unresolved D. Germline V gives CDR1 ENHRY, CDR2 SYGVKD. The CDR3 contains 9 residues. V was cut by 11 bases and J by 8 bases, with 6 bases left in between. The CDR3 reads CAPLGELFF. The CDR3 DNA reads as TGTGCCCCCCTGGGGGAGCTGTTTTTT.

CDR3 residues: CASSSQGRDNYGYTF. The CDR3 DNA reads as TGCGCCAGCAGCTCGCAGGGAAGGGATAACTATGGCTACACCTTC. V usage is TRBV5-1 and J usage is TRBJ1-2; D might be TRBD1 (5 bases). The CDR3 is 15 amino acids. The V end was cut by 3 bases, the J end by 1 base, with 13 bases between. Germline assignment: CDR1 SGHRS and CDR2 YFSETQ. The full variable domain, completed using reference TRBV5-1 and TRBJ1-2, is KAGVTQTPRYLIKTRGQQVTLSCSPISGHRSVSWYQQTPGQGLQFLFEYFSETQRNKGNFPGRFSGRQFSNSRSEMNVSTLELGDSALYLCASSSQGRDNYGYTFGSGTRLTVV.